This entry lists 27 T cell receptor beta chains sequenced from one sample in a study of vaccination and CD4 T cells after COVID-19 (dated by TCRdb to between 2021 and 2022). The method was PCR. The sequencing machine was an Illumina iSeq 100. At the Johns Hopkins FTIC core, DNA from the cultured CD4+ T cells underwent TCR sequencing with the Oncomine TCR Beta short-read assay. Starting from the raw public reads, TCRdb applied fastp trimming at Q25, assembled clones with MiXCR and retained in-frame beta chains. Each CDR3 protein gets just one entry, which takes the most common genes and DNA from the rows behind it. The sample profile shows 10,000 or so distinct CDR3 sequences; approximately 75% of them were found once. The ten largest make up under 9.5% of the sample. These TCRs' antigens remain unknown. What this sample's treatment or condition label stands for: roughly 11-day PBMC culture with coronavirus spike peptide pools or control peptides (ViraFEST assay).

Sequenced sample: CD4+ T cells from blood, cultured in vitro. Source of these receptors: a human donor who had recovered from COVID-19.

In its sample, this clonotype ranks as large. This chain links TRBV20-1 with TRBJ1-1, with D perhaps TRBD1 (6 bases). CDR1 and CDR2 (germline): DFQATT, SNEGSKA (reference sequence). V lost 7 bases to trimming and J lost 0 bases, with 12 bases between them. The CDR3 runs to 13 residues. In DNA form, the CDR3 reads TGCAGTGTCAAGGGGGGGGTGAACACTGAAGCTTTCTTT. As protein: CSVKGGVNTEAFF.

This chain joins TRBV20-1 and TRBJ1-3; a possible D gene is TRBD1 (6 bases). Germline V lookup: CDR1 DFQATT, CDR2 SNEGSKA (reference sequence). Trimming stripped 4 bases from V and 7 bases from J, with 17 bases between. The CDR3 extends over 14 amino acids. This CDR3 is CSANHQGLGNTIYF. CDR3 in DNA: TGCAGTGCTAACCACCAGGGGCTCGGGAACACCATATATTTT.

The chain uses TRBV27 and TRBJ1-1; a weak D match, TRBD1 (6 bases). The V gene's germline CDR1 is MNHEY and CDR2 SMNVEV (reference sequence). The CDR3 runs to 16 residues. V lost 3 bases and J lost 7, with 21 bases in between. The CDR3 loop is CASSLVFGNRAYEAFF. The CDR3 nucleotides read TGTGCCAGCAGTTTGGTTTTCGGTAACAGGGCGTATGAAGCTTTCTTT.

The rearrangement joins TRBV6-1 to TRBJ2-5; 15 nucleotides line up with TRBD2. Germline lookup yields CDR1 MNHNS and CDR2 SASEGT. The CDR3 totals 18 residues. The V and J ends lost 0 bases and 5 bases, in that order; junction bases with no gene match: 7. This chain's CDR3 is CASSEAWGLAGGRETQYF. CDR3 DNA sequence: TGTGCCAGCAGTGAAGCCTGGGGACTAGCGGGAGGTCGCGAGACCCAGTACTTC.

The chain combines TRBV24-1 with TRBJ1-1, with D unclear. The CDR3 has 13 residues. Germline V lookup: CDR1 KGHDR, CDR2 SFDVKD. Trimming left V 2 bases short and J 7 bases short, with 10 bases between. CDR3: CATSDWGKGEAFF. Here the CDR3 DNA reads TGTGCCACCAGTGATTGGGGTAAGGGTGAAGCTTTCTTT.

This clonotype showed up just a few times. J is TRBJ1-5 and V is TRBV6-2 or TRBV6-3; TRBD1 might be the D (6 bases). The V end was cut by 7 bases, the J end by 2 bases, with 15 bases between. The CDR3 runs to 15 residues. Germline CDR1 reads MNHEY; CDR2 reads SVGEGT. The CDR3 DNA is TGTGCCAGCACCCGAGGGGGGCAGGGCAATCAGCCCCAGCATTTT. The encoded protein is CASTRGGQGNQPQHF.

CDR3 sequence: CASAKREGYGYTF. The CDR3 DNA reads TGTGCCAGCGCGAAGAGGGAGGGCTATGGCTACACCTTC. The chain links TRBV27 to TRBJ1-2; D remains unclear. The CDR3 runs 13 residues. The germline V gene encodes CDR1 MNHEY and CDR2 SMNVEV (reference sequence). Trimming removed 8 bases from V and 4 bases from J, with 14 bases in between.

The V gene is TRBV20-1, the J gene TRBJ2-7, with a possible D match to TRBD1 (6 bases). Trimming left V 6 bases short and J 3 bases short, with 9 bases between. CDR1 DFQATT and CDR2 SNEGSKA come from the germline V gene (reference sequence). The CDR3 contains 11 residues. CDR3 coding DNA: TGCAGTGCCCCGGACAGCTACGAGCAGTACTTC. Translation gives CSAPDSYEQYF.

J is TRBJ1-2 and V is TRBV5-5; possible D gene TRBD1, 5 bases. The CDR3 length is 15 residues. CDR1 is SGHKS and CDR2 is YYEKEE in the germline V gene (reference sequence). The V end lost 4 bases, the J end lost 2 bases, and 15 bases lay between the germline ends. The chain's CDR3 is CASSRLLTENYGYTF. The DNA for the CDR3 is TGTGCCAGCAGCCGACTGTTGACAGAAAACTATGGCTACACCTTC.

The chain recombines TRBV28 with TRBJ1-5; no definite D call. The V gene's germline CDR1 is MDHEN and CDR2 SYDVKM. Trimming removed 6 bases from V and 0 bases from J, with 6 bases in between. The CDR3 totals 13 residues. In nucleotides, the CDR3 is TGTGCCAGCAGGGACGGTAGCAATCAGCCCCAGCATTTT. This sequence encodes CASRDGSNQPQHF.

The CDR3 sequence is CSVGGNLGTEAFF. The CDR3 nucleotides are TGCAGCGTTGGAGGCAACCTGGGGACTGAAGCTTTCTTT. The chain combines TRBV29-1 with TRBJ1-1, with D uncertain. There are 13 residues in the CDR3. Germline values: CDR1 SQVTM, CDR2 ANQGSEA. V lost 4 bases, J lost 5 bases, and 14 bases lay in between.

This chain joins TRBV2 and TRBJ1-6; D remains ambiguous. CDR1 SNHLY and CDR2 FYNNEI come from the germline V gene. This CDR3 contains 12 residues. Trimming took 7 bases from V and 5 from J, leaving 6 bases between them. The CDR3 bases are TGTGCCAGCAAACGCGATAATTCACCCCTCCACTTT. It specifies CASKRDNSPLHF.

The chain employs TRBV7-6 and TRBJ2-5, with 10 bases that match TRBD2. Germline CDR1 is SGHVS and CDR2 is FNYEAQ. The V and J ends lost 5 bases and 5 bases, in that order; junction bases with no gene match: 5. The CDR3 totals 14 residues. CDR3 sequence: CASSPSGSGETQYF. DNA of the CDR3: TGTGCCAGCAGCCCTAGCGGGAGTGGTGAGACCCAGTACTTC.

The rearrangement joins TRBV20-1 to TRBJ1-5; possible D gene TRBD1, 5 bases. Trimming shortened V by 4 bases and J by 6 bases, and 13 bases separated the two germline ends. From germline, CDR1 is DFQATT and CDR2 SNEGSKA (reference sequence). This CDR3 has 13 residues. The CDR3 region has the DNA TGCAGTGCTACCCGACAGTCCGTTCAGCCCCAGCATTTT. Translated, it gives CSATRQSVQPQHF.

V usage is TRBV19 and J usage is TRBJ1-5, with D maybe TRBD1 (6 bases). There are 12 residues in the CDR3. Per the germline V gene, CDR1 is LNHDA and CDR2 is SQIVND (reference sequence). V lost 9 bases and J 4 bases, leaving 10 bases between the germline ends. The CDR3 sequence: CASFQGNQPQHF. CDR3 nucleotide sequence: TGTGCCAGCTTCCAGGGGAATCAGCCCCAGCATTTT. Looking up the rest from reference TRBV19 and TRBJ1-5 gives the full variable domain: DGGITQSPKYLFRKEGQNVTLSCEQNLNHDAMYWYRQDPGQGLRLIYYSQIVNDFQKGDIAEGYSVSREKKESFPLTVTSAQKNPTAFYLCASFQGNQPQHFGDGTRLSIL.

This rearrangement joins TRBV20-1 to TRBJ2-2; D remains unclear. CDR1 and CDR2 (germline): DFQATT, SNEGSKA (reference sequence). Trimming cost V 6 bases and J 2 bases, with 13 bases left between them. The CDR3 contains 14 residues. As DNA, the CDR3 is TGCAGTGCCAAGGGTCCTAGAAACACCGGGGAGCTGTTTTTT. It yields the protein CSAKGPRNTGELFF.

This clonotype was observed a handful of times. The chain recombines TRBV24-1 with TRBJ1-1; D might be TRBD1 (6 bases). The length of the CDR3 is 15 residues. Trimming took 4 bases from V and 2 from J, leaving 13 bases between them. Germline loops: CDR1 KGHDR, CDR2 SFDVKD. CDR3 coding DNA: TGTGCCACCAGTGAGGCAGGGGTAGGCAACACTGAAGCTTTCTTT. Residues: CATSEAGVGNTEAFF.

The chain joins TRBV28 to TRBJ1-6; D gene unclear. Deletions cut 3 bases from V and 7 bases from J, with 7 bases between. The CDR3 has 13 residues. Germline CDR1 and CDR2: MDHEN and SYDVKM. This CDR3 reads CASSFTRNSPLHF. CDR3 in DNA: TGTGCCAGCAGTTTTACAAGGAATTCACCCCTCCACTTT.

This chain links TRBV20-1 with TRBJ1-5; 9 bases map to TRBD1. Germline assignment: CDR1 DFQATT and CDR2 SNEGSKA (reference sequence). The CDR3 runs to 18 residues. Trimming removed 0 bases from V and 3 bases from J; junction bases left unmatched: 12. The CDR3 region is CSARDLDRGFLPNQPQHF. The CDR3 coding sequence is TGCAGTGCTAGAGATTTGGACAGGGGCTTTCTCCCCAATCAGCCCCAGCATTTT.

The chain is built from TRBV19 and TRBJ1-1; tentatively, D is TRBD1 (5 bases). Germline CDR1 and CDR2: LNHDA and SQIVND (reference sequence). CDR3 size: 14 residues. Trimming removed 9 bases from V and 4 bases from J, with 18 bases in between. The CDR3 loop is CASSSRVSGTEAFF. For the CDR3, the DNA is TGTGCCAGCTCCTCCAGGGTGTCGGGCACTGAAGCTTTCTTT.

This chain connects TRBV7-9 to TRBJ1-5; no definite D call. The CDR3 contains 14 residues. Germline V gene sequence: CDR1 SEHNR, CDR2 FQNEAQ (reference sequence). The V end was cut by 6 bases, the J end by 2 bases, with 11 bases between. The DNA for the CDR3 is TGTGCCAGCAGAGGTCCCGGGGGCAATCAGCCCCAGCATTTT. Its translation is CASRGPGGNQPQHF.

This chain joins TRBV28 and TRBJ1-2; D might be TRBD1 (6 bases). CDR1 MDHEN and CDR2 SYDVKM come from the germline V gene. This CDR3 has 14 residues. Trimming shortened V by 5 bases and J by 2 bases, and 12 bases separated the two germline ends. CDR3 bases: TGTGCCAGCAGTCCACAGGGTCGGAACTATGGCTACACCTTC. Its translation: CASSPQGRNYGYTF.

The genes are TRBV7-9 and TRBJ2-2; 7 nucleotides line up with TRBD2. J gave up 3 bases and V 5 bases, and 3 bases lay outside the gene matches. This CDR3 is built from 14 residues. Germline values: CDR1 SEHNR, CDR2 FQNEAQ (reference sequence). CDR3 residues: CASSRGGDTGELFF. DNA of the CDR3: TGTGCCAGCAGCCGGGGAGGGGACACCGGGGAGCTGTTTTTT.

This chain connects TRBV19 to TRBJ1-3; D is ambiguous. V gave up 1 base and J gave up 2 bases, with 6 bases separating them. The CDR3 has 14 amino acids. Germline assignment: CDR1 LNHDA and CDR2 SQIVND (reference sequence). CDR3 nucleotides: TGTGCCAGTAGTATAGGCAGGACTGGAAACACCATATATTTT. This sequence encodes CASSIGRTGNTIYF. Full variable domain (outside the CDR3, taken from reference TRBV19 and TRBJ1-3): DGGITQSPKYLFRKEGQNVTLSCEQNLNHDAMYWYRQDPGQGLRLIYYSQIVNDFQKGDIAEGYSVSREKKESFPLTVTSAQKNPTAFYLCASSIGRTGNTIYFGEGSWLTVV.

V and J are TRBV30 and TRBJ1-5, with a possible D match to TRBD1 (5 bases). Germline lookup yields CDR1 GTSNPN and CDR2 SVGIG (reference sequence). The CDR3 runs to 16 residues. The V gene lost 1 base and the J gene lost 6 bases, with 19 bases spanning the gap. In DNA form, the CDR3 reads TGTGCCTGGAGTGACCCCGGGGCTCAAGGTGGTCAGCCCCAGCATTTT. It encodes CAWSDPGAQGGQPQHF.

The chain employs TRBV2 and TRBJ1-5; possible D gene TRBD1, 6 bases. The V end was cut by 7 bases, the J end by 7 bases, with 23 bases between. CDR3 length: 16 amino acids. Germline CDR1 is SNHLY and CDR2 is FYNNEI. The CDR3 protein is CASTKAAGGPKQPQHF. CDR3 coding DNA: TGTGCCAGCACCAAGGCCGCGGGGGGGCCGAAACAGCCCCAGCATTTT.

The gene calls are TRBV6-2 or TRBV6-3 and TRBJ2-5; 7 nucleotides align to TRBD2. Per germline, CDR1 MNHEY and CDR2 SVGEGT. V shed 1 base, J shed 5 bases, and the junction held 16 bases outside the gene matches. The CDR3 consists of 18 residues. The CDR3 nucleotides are TGTGCCAGCAGTTACTTGGGGGGAGGGCTCATAAAGCGGGAGACCCAGTACTTC. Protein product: CASSYLGGGLIKRETQYF.